The 30 T cell receptor beta chains listed next were all sequenced from one sample in a study of blood T cell repertoires in COVID-19. Measured with immunoSEQ multiplex PCR; TCRdb has only the in-frame clones, and not every one. The sample shows about 62,000 clones, 76% of them seen only once. Sequenced material: peripheral blood. These receptor sequences come from a woman in her forties or fifties with active or convalescent COVID-19.

The rearrangement uses TRBV12-3 or TRBV12-4 and TRBJ2-1; a possible D gene is TRBD1 (6 bases). The CDR3 runs 11 residues. V shed 6 bases and J shed 10 bases, with 10 bases lying between them. The CDR3 nucleotides read TGTGCCAGCAGCAGGGGTTTAGAGCAGTTCTTC. Its protein product is CASSRGLEQFF.

The chain combines TRBV27 with TRBJ1-2, with 9 nucleotides matching TRBD1. V shed 5 bases, J shed 4 bases, and the junction held 11 bases outside the gene matches. CDR3 length equals 16 residues. Germline V CDR1 and CDR2: MNHEY, SMNVEV (reference sequence). CDR3 sequence: CASSPLQGARFYGYTF. The CDR3, as DNA: TGTGCCAGCAGTCCCCTACAGGGGGCGAGGTTCTATGGCTACACCTTC.

V and J are TRBV28 and TRBJ2-2; maybe TRBD2 (6 bases). Trimming took 5 bases from V and 4 from J, leaving 11 bases between them. The germline V gene has CDR1 MDHEN and CDR2 SYDVKM. The CDR3 totals 14 residues. This chain's CDR3 is CASSITSSTGELFF. CDR3 DNA sequence: TGTGCCAGCAGTATCACTAGCTCCACCGGGGAGCTGTTTTTT.

The chain has TRBV13 and TRBJ2-7; 8 bases line up with TRBD2. Germline V CDR1 and CDR2: PRHDT, FYEKMQ (reference sequence). The CDR3 sequence is 12 residues long. Trimming at V came to 5 bases and at J to 6 bases, leaving 3 bases not matched to a gene. The CDR3 here is CASSRTSGEQYF. CDR3 coding DNA: TGTGCCAGCAGCCGTACTAGCGGCGAGCAGTACTTC.

In this sample, this clone turned up many times. The V and J genes are TRBV7-2 and TRBJ1-2; TRBD1 agrees at 9 bases. Germline V CDR1 and CDR2: SGHTA, FQGNSA. CDR3 length: 15 residues. V was clipped by 1 base and J by 6 bases; unmatched bases: 6. The DNA for the CDR3 is TGTGCCAGCAGCTTAGGGGGACAGGGTTTGGATGGCTACACCTTC. This gives the protein CASSLGGQGLDGYTF.

V is TRBV9 and J is TRBJ1-3; TRBD1 is a possible D gene (5 bases). The CDR3 covers 15 residues. The V gene lost 1 base and the J gene lost 0 bases, with 8 bases spanning the gap. Per germline, CDR1 SGDLS and CDR2 YYNGEE. CDR3 in amino acids: CASSVTGVSGNTIYF. The CDR3 nucleotides read TGTGCCAGCAGCGTAACAGGTGTCTCTGGAAACACCATATATTTT.

This chain connects TRBV20-1 to TRBJ1-4, with 7 bases fitting TRBD1. J was trimmed by 4 bases and V by 3 bases; bases with no gene match: 5. There are 14 residues in the CDR3. Looked up from germline, CDR1 is DFQATT and CDR2 is SNEGSKA (reference sequence). CDR3 loop: CSASRRQGNEKLFF. DNA for the CDR3: TGCAGTGCTAGTCGACGACAGGGTAATGAAAAACTGTTTTTT.

The gene calls are TRBV18 and TRBJ2-1; D is ambiguous. V lost 5 bases to trimming and J lost 0 bases, with 14 bases between them. There are 16 residues in the CDR3. Germline V gene lookup returns CDR1 KGHSH and CDR2 LQKENI. The CDR3: CASSALRSASYNEQFF. The CDR3 DNA reads TGTGCCAGCTCAGCCCTCCGGAGCGCCTCCTACAATGAGCAGTTCTTC. The whole variable domain, filled in from reference TRBV18 and TRBJ2-1, reads NAGVMQNPRHLVRRRGQEARLRCSPMKGHSHVYWYRQLPEEGLKFMVYLQKENIIDESGMPKERFSAEFPKEGPSILRIQQVVRGDSAAYFCASSALRSASYNEQFFGPGTRLTVL.

The chain has TRBV5-4 and TRBJ2-2; 8 nucleotides agree with TRBD2. The V gene's germline CDR1 is SGHNT and CDR2 YYREEE (reference sequence). CDR3 length: 16 amino acids. V trimming: 4 bases; J trimming: 2 bases; junction bases outside the gene matches: 7. The CDR3 DNA reads as TGTGCCAGCAGCAACGCCGGGACTAGAAACACCGGGGAGCTGTTTTTT. Amino acids: CASSNAGTRNTGELFF.

This clone was counted only a few times. The chain has TRBV9 and TRBJ2-2; TRBD1 is a possible D gene (5 bases). The V gene lost 2 bases and the J gene lost 3 bases, with 8 bases spanning the gap. The CDR3 consists of 14 residues. Germline values: CDR1 SGDLS, CDR2 YYNGEE. The CDR3 sequence is CASSVGHHTGELFF. The CDR3 nucleotides are TGTGCCAGCAGCGTTGGACACCACACCGGGGAGCTGTTTTTT.

In DNA, the CDR3 is TGCGCCAGCAGCTTGGGTATAGCCGACACTGAAGCTTTCTTT. It translates to CASSLGIADTEAFF. The chain couples TRBV5-1 to TRBJ1-1, with unresolved D. V lost 0 bases and J 3 bases, leaving 9 bases between the germline ends. Germline V lookup: CDR1 SGHRS, CDR2 YFSETQ. The CDR3 extends over 14 amino acids.

The chain has TRBV7-8 and TRBJ1-4, with D tentatively TRBD1 (6 bases). Looked up from germline, CDR1 is SGHVS and CDR2 is FQNEAQ. The CDR3 has 14 amino acids. The V end was cut by 5 bases, the J end by 4 bases, with 11 bases between. CDR3 DNA sequence: TGTGCCAGCAGCCCCGGACAGTATAATGAAAAACTGTTTTTT. It yields the protein CASSPGQYNEKLFF.

The rearrangement links TRBV9 to TRBJ2-1, with 7 bases identical to TRBD2. V lost 3 bases and J lost 6; bases outside the gene matches: 12. The germline CDR1 and CDR2 sequences are SGDLS and YYNGEE. The CDR3 spans 16 residues. CDR3 in DNA: TGTGCCAGCAGCGAAGCGGGGTCAACCTGGGGCAATGAGCAGTTCTTC. Translation gives CASSEAGSTWGNEQFF.

This clone has more than one count but fewer than ten. V gene TRBV24-1 combines with J gene TRBJ2-1; 10 bases line up with TRBD2. Germline CDR1 is KGHDR and CDR2 is SFDVKD. Trimming removed 6 bases from V and 5 bases from J; junction bases left unmatched: 3. This CDR3 has 14 residues. CDR3 sequence: CATSPLAGNNEQFF. In DNA, the CDR3 is TGTGCCACCAGTCCACTAGCGGGGAACAATGAGCAGTTCTTC.

The CDR3 DNA reads as TGTGCCAGCAGCTCCCAGGGGAACACTGAAGCTTTCTTT. Its protein is CASSSQGNTEAFF. The chain has TRBV5-5 and TRBJ1-1; the D gene is possibly TRBD1 (5 bases). The CDR3 extends over 13 amino acids. V lost 3 bases, J lost 1 base, and 7 bases lay in between. From germline, CDR1 is SGHKS and CDR2 YYEKEE (reference sequence).

In this sample, this clone turned up a few times. The V call is TRBV7-8, the J call TRBJ1-5; D perhaps matches TRBD1 (6 bases). CDR3 length equals 15 residues. Per the germline V gene, CDR1 is SGHVS and CDR2 is FQNEAQ. V dropped 0 bases and J dropped 11 bases, with 17 bases sitting between them. Written as DNA, the CDR3 is TGTGCCAGCAGCTTAGCATCGCCAGGTAAGGGGGCCCAGCATTTT. Its translation is CASSLASPGKGAQHF. Complete variable domain (other parts from reference TRBV7-8 and TRBJ1-5): GAGVSQSPRYKVAKRGQDVALRCDPISGHVSLFWYQQALGQGPEFLTYFQNEAQLDKSGLPSDRFFAERPEGSVSTLKIQRTQQEDSAVYLCASSLASPGKGAQHFGDGTRLSIL.

CDR3 loop: CASSEPNSPLHF. In DNA, the CDR3 is TGTGCCAGCAGCGAGCCTAATTCACCCCTCCACTTT. The chain employs TRBV5-6 and TRBJ1-6; D gene uncertain. CDR1 SGHDT and CDR2 YYEEEE come from the germline V gene. The CDR3 has 12 residues. The V end was cut by 4 bases, the J end by 6 bases, with 5 bases between.

The CDR3 nucleotides read TGCGCCAGCAGCTTGAACTCAGGGGGAACACAAGAGACCCAGTACTTC. The encoded protein is CASSLNSGGTQETQYF. The chain uses TRBV5-1 and TRBJ2-5; 7 positions agree with TRBD1. The germline V gene encodes CDR1 SGHRS and CDR2 YFSETQ. V gave up 1 base and J gave up 2 bases; unmatched junction bases: 8. CDR3 length: 16 amino acids.

V and J are TRBV10-3 and TRBJ2-3; 9 bases are a match to TRBD2. In germline, CDR1 is ENHRY, CDR2 SYGVKD. V gave up 10 bases and J gave up 5 bases; unmatched junction bases: 16. CDR3 length: 16 residues. Written as DNA, the CDR3 is TGTGCCACCAGGGCCTCTAGCGGGAAGTTCCGAGATACGCAGTATTTT. This gives the protein CATRASSGKFRDTQYF.

This clone was seen a few times. The chain carries TRBV6-5 and TRBJ1-2; TRBD1 matches 7 bases. CDR1 is MNHEY, CDR2 SVGAGI, per germline. J gave up 8 bases and V 6 bases, and 3 bases lay outside the gene matches. The length of the CDR3 is 11 residues. CDR3 loop: CASRRQGGYTF. CDR3 sequence (DNA): TGTGCCAGCAGACGACAGGGAGGCTACACCTTC.

The chain combines TRBV5-8 with TRBJ2-5; 9 bases match TRBD2. Germline CDR1 and CDR2: SGHTS and YDEGEE. The CDR3 totals 14 residues. The ends lost 4 bases at V and 4 bases at J; junction bases unmatched: 5. The CDR3 DNA is TGTGCCAGCAGCCGGGCGGGAGGGGGAGAGACCCAGTACTTC. Protein product: CASSRAGGGETQYF.

The genes are TRBV5-6 and TRBJ2-5, with D possibly being TRBD2 (6 bases). Germline CDR1 reads SGHDT; CDR2 reads YYEEEE. There are 17 residues in the CDR3. V was shortened by 0 bases and J by 5 bases, with 20 bases between the two germline ends. The CDR3 DNA is TGTGCCAGCAGCTTGGGTTTTGGGGGAGGCCGCACGGAGACCCAGTACTTC. It translates to CASSLGFGGGRTETQYF.

J is TRBJ1-5 and V is TRBV7-6, with D possibly matching TRBD1 (5 bases). The germline V and J ends were trimmed by 1 base and 5 bases, with 9 bases remaining between them. CDR3 size: 14 residues. Germline CDR1 SGHVS, CDR2 FNYEAQ. The CDR3 region is CASSLDGGDQPQHF. DNA for the CDR3: TGTGCCAGCAGCTTAGACGGGGGGGATCAGCCCCAGCATTTT.

The chain combines TRBV24-1 with TRBJ1-5; D perhaps matches TRBD1 (5 bases). Deletions cut 3 bases from V and 5 bases from J, with 13 bases between. This CDR3 region has 15 residues. Per the germline V gene, CDR1 is KGHDR and CDR2 is SFDVKD. CDR3 loop: CATSDGGAGYQPQHF. The DNA of the CDR3 is TGTGCCACCAGTGATGGCGGGGCCGGGTATCAGCCCCAGCATTTT.

DNA for the CDR3: TGTGCCAGCAGCCAAGCCCGAACTAGTGCTGAGCAGTTCTTC. This sequence encodes CASSQARTSAEQFF. The V call is TRBV3-1 (or the pseudogene TRBV3-2), the J call TRBJ2-1; D is possibly TRBD2 (5 bases). The germline CDR1 and CDR2 sequences are LGHDT and YNNKEL (reference sequence). Between the trimmed V and J ends, which lost 1 base and 9 bases, there was a span of 13 bases. The CDR3 covers 14 residues.

The chain links TRBV21-1 to TRBJ1-6; the table assigns TRBD1, which was not confirmed against the DNA. TRBV21-1 is deemed a pseudogene. The CDR3 runs to 19 residues. This chain's CDR3 is CASSEDRDRGPERRSPLHF. Written as DNA, the CDR3 is TGTGCCAGCAGCGAGGACAGGGACAGGGGGCCCGAAAGAAGATCACCCCTCCACTTT.

J is TRBJ2-5 and V is TRBV10-2; 11 bases line up with TRBD2. The CDR3 has 14 residues. The V gene end was trimmed by 6 bases and the J gene end by 1 base; junction bases not matched to a gene: 1. Germline CDR1 and CDR2: WSHSY and SAAADI. Written as DNA, the CDR3 is TGCGCCAGCAGAGGACTAGCGGGCCAAGAGACCCAGTACTTC. Translation gives CASRGLAGQETQYF.

V gene TRBV11-3 combines with J gene TRBJ2-2; unclear D gene. CDR3 size: 13 residues. CDR1 is SGHNT, CDR2 YENEEA, per germline. V gave up 2 bases and J gave up 2 bases, with 3 bases separating them. The chain's CDR3 is CASSLLNTGELFF. Written as DNA, the CDR3 is TGTGCCAGCAGCTTACTTAACACCGGGGAGCTGTTTTTT.

The CDR3, as DNA: TGTGCTAGTGGTCCGTCGGGAGGGCTGAGCTCTGGAAACACCATATATTTT. Translating it yields CASGPSGGLSSGNTIYF. The chain couples TRBV12-5 to TRBJ1-3; D gene unclear. The CDR3 totals 17 residues. The ends were cut back, 5 bases at V and 0 bases at J, with 17 bases in the middle. Germline V gives CDR1 LGHNT, CDR2 FRNRAP.

The chain carries TRBV7-2 and TRBJ2-1; 8 nucleotides match TRBD1. V was pared by 3 bases and J by 4 bases, with 5 bases of the junction left unmatched. CDR1 and CDR2 from the germline V gene are SGHTA and FQGNSA. The CDR3 runs 15 residues. CDR3 bases: TGTGCCAGCAGCTTTCGACAGGGGCCGTACAATGAGCAGTTCTTC. Protein product: CASSFRQGPYNEQFF.